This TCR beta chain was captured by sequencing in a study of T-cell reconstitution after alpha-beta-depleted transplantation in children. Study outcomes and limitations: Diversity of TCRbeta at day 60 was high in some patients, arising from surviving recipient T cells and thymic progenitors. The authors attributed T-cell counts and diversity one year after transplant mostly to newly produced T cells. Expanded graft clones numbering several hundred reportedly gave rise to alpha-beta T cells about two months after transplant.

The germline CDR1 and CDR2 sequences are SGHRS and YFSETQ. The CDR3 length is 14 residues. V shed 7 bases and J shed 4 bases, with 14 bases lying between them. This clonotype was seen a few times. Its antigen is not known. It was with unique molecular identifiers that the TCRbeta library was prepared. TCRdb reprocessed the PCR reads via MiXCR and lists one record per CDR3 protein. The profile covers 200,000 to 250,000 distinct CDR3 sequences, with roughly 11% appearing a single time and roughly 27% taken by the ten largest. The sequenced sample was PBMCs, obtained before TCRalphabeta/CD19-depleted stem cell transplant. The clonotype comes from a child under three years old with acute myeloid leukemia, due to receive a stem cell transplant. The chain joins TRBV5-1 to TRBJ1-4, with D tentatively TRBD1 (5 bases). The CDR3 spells CASASGTINEKLFF. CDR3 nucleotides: TGCGCCAGCGCATCCGGGACGATTAATGAAAAACTGTTTTTT.